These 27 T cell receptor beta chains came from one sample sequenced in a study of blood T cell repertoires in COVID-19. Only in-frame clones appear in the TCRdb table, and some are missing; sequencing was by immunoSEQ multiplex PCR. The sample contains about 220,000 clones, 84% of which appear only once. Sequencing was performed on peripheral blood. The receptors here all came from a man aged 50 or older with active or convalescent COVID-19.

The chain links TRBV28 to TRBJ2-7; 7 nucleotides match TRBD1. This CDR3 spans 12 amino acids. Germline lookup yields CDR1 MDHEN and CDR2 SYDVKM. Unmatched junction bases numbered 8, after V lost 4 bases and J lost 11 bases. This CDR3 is CASSSDREDEYF. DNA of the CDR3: TGTGCCAGCAGTTCTGACAGGGAAGACGAGTACTTC.

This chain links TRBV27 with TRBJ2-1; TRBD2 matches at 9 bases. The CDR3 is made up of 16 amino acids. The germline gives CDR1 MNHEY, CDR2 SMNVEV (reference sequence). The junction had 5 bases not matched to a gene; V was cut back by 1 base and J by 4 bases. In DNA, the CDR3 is TGTGCCAGCAGTTTATTGGCGGGGGGGCCATACAATGAGCAGTTCTTC. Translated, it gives CASSLLAGGPYNEQFF.

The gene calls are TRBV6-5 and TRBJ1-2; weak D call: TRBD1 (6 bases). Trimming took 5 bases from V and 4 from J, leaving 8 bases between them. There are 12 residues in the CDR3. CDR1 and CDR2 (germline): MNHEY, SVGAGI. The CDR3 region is CASSRDTYGYTF. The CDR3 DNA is TGTGCCAGCAGTCGGGACACCTATGGCTACACCTTC.

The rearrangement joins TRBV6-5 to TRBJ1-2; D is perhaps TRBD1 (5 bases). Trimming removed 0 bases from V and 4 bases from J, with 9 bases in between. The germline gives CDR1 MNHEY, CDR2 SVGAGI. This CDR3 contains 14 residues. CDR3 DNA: TGTGCCAGCAGTTACTCTTCACAGGTCTATGGCTACACCTTC. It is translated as CASSYSSQVYGYTF.

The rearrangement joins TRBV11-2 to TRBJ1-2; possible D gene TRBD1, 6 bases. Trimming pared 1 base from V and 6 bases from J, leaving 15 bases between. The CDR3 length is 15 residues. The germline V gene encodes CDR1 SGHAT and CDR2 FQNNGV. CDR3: CASSLGPRGADGYTF. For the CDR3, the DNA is TGTGCCAGCAGCTTAGGGCCCCGGGGGGCGGATGGCTACACCTTC.

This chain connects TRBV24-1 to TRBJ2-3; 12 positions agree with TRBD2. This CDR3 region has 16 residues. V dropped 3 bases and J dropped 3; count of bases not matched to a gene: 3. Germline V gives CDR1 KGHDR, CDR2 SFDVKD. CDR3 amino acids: CATSDRTSGTTDTQYF. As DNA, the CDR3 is TGTGCCACCAGTGATCGGACTAGCGGGACGACAGATACGCAGTATTTT.

The CDR3 DNA reads as TGTGCCAGCAGCTTAGCGAATCTTGGAGGATCTGGGGCCAACGTCCTGACTTTC. Its translation is CASSLANLGGSGANVLTF. This chain links TRBV7-6 with TRBJ2-6, with D possibly matching TRBD2 (5 bases). The CDR3 consists of 18 residues. With 0 bases removed from V and 1 base from J, the gap between germline ends came to 13 bases. Germline lookup yields CDR1 SGHVS and CDR2 FNYEAQ.

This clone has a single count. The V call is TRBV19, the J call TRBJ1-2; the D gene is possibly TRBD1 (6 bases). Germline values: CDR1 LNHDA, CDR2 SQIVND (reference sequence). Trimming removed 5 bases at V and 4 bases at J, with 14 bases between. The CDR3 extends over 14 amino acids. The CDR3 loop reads CASSEAGHPYGYTF. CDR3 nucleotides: TGTGCCAGTAGTGAAGCGGGACACCCCTATGGCTACACCTTC.

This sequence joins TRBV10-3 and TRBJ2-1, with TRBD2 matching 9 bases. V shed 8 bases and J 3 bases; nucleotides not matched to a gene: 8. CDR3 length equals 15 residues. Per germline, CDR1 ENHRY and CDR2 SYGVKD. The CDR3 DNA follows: TGTGCCATCGGTAGAGCGGGGGGAGACTACAATGAGCAGTTCTTC. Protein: CAIGRAGGDYNEQFF.

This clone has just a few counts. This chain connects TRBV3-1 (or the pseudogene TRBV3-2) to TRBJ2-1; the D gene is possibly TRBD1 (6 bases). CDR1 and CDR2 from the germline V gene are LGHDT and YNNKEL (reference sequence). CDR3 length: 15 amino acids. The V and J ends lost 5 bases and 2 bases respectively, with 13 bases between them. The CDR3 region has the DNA TGTGCCAGCAGCTACCCGACAGGTCCCTACAATGAGCAGTTCTTC. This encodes CASSYPTGPYNEQFF.

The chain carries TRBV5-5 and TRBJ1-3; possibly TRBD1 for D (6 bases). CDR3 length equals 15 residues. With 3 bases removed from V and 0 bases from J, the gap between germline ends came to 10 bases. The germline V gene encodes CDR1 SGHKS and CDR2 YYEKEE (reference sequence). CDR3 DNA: TGTGCCAGCAGCTCCAGGGGCCACTCTGGAAACACCATATATTTT. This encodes CASSSRGHSGNTIYF.

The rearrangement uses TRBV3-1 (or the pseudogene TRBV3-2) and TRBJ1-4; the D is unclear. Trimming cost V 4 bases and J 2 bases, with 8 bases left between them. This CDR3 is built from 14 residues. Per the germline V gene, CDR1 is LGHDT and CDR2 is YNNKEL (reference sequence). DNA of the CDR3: TGTGCCAGCAGCCCATCCAGTACTAATGAAAAACTGTTTTTT. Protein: CASSPSSTNEKLFF.

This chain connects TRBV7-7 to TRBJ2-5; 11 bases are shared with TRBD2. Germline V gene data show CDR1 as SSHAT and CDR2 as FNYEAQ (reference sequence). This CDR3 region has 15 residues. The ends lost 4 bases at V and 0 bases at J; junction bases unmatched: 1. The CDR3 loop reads CASSSGLADQETQYF. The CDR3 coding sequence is TGTGCCAGCAGCTCGGGACTAGCGGACCAAGAGACCCAGTACTTC.

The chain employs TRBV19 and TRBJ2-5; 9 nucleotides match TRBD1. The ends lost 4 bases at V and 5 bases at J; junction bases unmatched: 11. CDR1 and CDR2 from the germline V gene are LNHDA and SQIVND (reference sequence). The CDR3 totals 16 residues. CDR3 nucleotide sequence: TGTGCCAGTAGTACCCGACCCGGGACAGGGATGGAGACCCAGTACTTC. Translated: CASSTRPGTGMETQYF.

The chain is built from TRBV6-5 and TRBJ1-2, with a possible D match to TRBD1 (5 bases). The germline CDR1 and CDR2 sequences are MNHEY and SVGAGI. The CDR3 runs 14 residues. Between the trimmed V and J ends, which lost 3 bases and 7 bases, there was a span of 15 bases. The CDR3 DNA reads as TGTGCCAGCAGTTATAGTGAGACAGTTGGTGGCTACACCTTC. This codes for CASSYSETVGGYTF.

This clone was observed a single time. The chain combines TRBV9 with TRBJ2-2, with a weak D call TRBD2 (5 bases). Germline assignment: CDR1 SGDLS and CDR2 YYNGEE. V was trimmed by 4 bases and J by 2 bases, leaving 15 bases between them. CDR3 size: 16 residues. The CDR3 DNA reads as TGTGCCAGCAGCATTACTAGTAACCGAAACACCGGGGAGCTGTTTTTT. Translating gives CASSITSNRNTGELFF.

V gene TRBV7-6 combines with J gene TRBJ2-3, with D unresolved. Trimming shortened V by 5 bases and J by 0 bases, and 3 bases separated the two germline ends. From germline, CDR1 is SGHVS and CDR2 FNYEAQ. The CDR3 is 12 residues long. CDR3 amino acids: CASSASTDTQYF. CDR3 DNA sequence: TGTGCCAGCAGCGCGAGCACAGATACGCAGTATTTT. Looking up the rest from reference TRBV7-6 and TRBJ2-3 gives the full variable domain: GAGVSQSPRYKVTKRGQDVALRCDPISGHVSLYWYRQALGQGPEFLTYFNYEAQQDKSGLPNDRFSAERPEGSISTLTIQRTEQRDSAMYRCASSASTDTQYFGPGTRLTVL.

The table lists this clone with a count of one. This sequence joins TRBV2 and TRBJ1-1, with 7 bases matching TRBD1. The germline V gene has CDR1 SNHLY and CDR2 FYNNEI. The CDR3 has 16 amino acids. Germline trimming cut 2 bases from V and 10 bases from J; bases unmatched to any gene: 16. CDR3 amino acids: CASSERGQGPLLLAFF. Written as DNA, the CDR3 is TGTGCCAGCAGTGAAAGGGGGCAGGGGCCCCTCTTGTTAGCTTTCTTT.

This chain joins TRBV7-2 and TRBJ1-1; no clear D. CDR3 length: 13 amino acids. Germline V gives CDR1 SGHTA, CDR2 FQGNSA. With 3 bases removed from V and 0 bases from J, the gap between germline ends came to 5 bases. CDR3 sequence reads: CASSFQVNTEAFF. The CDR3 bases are TGTGCCAGCAGCTTTCAGGTGAACACTGAAGCTTTCTTT. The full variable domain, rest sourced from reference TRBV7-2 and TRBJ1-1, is GAGVSQSPSNKVTEKGKDVELRCDPISGHTALYWYRQSLGQGLEFLIYFQGNSAPDKSGLPSDRFSAERTGGSVSTLTIQRTQQEDSAVYLCASSFQVNTEAFFGQGTRLTVV.

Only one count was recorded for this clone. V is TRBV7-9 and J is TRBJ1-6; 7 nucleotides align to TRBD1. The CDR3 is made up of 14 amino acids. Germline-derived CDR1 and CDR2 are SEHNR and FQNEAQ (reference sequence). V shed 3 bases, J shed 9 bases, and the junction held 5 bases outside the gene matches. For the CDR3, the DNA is TGTGCCAGCAGCTTTACAGGGGACGGTTCACCCCTCCACTTT. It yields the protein CASSFTGDGSPLHF.

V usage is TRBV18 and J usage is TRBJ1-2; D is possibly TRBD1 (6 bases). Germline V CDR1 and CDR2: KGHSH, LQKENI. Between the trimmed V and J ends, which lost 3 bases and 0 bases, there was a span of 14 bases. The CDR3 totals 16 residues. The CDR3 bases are TGTGCCAGCTCACCCCAGACAGGTCTGACTAACTATGGCTACACCTTC. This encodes CASSPQTGLTNYGYTF.

DNA of the CDR3: TGTGCCAGCAGTAATCCCGGGACAGTCTCTGGAAACACCATATATTTT. This gives the protein CASSNPGTVSGNTIYF. The chain links TRBV11-2 to TRBJ1-3; 7 positions match TRBD1. The germline V gene encodes CDR1 SGHAT and CDR2 FQNNGV. The CDR3 extends over 16 amino acids. The V segment lost 6 bases and the J segment 0 bases; nucleotides outside the gene matches: 8.

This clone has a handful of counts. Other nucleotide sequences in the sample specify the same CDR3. DNA for the CDR3: TGTGCCAGCAGCCCAGGGGGCTATGGCTACACCTTC. Protein product: CASSPGGYGYTF. V and J are TRBV6-5 and TRBJ1-2, with TRBD1 matching over 7 bases. The CDR3 runs to 12 residues. J was trimmed by 4 bases and V by 6 bases; bases with no gene match: 2. Germline loops: CDR1 MNHEY, CDR2 SVGAGI.

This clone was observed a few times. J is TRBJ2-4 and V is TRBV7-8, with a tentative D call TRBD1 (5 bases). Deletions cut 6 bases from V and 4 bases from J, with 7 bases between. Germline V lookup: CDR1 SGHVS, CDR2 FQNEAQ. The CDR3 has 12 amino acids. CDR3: CASRDRKNIQYF. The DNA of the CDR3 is TGTGCCAGCAGAGACAGAAAAAACATTCAGTACTTC.

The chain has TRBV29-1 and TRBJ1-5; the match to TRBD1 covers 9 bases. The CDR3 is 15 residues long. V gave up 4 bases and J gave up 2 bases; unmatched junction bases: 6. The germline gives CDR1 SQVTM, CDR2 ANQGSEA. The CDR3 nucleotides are TGCAGCGTTGGGACAGGGGAGAATGGCAATCAGCCCCAGCATTTT. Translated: CSVGTGENGNQPQHF.

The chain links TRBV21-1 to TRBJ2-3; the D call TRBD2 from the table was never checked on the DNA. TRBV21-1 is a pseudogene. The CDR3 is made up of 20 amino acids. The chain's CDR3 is CASSTPLASGSLPSTDTQYF. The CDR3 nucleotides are TGTGCCAGCAGCACCCCTCTGGCTAGCGGGTCCTTACCTAGCACAGATACGCAGTATTTT.

The CDR3 loop is CASTFRGGLGTEAFF. The CDR3 bases are TGTGCCAGCACCTTCCGGGGGGGGCTGGGCACTGAAGCTTTCTTT. The chain employs TRBV7-9 and TRBJ1-1, with D possibly matching TRBD1 (6 bases). V lost 7 bases, J lost 4 bases, and 19 bases lay in between. CDR3 length: 15 amino acids. Germline CDR1 is SEHNR and CDR2 is FQNEAQ (reference sequence).